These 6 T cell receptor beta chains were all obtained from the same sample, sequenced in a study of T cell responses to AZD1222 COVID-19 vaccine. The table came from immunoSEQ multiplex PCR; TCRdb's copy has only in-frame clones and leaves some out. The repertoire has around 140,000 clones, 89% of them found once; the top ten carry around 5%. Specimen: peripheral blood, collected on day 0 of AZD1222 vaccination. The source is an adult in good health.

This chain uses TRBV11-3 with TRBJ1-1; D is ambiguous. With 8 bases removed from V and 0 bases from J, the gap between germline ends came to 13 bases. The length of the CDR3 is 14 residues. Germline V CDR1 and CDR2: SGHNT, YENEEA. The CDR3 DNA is TGTGCCAGCTCCCGCGGCGCTATGAACACTGAAGCTTTCTTT. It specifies CASSRGAMNTEAFF.

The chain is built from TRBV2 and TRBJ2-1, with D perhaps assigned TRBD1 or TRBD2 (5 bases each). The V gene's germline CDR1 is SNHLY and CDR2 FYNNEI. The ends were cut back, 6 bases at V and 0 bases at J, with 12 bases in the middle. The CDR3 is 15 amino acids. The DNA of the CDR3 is TGTGCCAGCAGGACCGGGACCGCCTCCTACAATGAGCAGTTCTTC. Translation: CASRTGTASYNEQFF. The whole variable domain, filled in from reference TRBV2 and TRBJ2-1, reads EPEVTQTPSHQVTQMGQEVILRCVPISNHLYFYWYRQILGQKVEFLVSFYNNEISEKSEIFDDQFSVERPDGSNFTLKIRSTKLEDSAMYFCASRTGTASYNEQFFGPGTRLTVL.

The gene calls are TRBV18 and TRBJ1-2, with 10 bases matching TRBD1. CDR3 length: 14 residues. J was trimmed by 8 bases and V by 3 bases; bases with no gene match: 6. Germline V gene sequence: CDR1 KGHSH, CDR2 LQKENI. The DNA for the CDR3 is TGTGCCAGCTCACCTCCGACAGGGGGCTACGGCTACACCTTC. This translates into CASSPPTGGYGYTF.

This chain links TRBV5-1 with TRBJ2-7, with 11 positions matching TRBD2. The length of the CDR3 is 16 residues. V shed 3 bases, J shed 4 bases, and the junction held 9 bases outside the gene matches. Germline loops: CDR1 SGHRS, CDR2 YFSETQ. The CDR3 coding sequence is TGCGCCAGCAGCTACCCACTAGCGGGAGACCCGTACGAGCAGTACTTC. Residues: CASSYPLAGDPYEQYF. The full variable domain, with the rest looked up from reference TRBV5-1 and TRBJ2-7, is KAGVTQTPRYLIKTRGQQVTLSCSPISGHRSVSWYQQTPGQGLQFLFEYFSETQRNKGNFPGRFSGRQFSNSRSEMNVSTLELGDSALYLCASSYPLAGDPYEQYFGPGTRLTVT.

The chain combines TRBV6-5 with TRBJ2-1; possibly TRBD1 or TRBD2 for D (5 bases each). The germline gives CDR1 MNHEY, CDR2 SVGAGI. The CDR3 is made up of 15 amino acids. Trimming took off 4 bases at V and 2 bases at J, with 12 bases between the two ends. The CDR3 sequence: CASSSQVGAYNEQFF. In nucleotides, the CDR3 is TGTGCCAGCAGTTCCCAGGTGGGGGCCTACAATGAGCAGTTCTTC.

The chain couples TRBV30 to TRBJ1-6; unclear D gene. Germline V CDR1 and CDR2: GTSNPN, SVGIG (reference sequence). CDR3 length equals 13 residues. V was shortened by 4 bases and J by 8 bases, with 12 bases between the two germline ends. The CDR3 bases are TGTGCCTGGAATCTAGGGATGGATTCACCCCTCCACTTT. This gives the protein CAWNLGMDSPLHF.